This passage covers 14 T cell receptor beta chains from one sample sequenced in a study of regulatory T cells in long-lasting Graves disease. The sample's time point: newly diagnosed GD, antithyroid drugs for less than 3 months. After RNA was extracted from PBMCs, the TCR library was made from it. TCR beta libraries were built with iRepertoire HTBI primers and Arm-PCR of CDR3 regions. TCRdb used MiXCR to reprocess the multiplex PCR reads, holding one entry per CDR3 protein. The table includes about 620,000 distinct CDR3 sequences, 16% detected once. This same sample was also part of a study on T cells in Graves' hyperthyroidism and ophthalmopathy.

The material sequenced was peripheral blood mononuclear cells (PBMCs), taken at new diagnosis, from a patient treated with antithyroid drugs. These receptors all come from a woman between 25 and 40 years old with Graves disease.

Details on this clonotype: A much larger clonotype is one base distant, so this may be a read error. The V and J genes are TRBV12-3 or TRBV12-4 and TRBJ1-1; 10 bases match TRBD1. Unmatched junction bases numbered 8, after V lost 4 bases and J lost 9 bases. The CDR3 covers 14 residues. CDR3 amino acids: CASSWDRGRPKAFF. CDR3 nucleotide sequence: TGTGCCAGCAGTTGGGACAGGGGACGGCCTAAAGCTTTCTTT.

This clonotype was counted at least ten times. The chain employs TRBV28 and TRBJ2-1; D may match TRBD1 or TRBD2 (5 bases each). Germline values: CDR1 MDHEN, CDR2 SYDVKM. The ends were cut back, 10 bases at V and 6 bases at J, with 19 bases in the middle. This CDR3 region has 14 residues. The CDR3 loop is CATAVAGAGNEQFF. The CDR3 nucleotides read TGTGCCACAGCCGTAGCCGGGGCTGGCAATGAGCAGTTCTTC.

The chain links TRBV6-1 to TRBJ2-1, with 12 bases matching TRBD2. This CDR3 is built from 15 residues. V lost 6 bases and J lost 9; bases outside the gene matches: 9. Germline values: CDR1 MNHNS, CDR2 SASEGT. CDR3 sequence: CASSILAGGLGEQFF. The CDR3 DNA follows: TGTGCCAGCAGCATACTAGCGGGAGGTCTGGGTGAGCAGTTCTTC.

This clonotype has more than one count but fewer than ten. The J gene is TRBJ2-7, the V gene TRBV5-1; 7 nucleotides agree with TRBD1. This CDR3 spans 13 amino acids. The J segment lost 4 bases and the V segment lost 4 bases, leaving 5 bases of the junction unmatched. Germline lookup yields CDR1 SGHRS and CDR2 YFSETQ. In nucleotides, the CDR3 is TGCGCCAGCAGCCAAAGACAGGGATACGAGCAGTACTTC. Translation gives CASSQRQGYEQYF.

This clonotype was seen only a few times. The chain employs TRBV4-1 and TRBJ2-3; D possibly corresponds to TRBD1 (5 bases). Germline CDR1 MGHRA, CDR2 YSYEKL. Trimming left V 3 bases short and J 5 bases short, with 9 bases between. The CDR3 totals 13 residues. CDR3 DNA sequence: TGCGCCAGCAGCCAGCAGGGTGTAGATACGCAGTATTTT. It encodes CASSQQGVDTQYF.

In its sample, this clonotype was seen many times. Here the CDR3 DNA reads TGTGCCAGCAGCAGGGACAGGGGTATGGAGCAGTTCTTC. It codes for CASSRDRGMEQFF. The V gene is TRBV6-1, the J gene TRBJ2-1; TRBD1 matches at 10 bases. V was clipped by 6 bases and J by 10 bases; unmatched bases: 6. CDR3 length equals 13 residues. CDR1 is MNHNS, CDR2 SASEGT, per germline.

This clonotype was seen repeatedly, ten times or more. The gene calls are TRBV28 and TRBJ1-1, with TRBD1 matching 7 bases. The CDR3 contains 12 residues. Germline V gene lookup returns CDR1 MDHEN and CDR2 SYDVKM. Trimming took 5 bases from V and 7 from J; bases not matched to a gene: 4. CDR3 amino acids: CASSVTGVEAFF. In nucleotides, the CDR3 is TGTGCCAGCAGTGTAACAGGGGTTGAAGCTTTCTTT.

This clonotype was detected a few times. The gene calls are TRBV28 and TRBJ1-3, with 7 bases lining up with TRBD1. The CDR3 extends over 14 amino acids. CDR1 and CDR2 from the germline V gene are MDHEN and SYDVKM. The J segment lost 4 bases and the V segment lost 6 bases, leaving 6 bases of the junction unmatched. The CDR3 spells CASSPTGDGNTIYF. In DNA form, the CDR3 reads TGTGCCAGCAGCCCCACAGGGGACGGAAACACCATATATTTT. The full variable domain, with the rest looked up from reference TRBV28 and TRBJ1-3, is DVKVTQSSRYLVKRTGEKVFLECVQDMDHENMFWYRQDPGLGLRLIYFSYDVKMKEKGDIPEGYSVSREKKERFSLILESASTNQTSMYLCASSPTGDGNTIYFGEGSWLTVV.

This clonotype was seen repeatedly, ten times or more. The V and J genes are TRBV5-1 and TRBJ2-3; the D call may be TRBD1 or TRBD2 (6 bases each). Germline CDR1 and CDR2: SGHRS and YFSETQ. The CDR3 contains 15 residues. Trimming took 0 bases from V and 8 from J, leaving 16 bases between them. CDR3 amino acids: CASSLGDSGALTQYF. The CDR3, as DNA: TGCGCCAGCAGCTTGGGGGACTCGGGGGCCCTTACGCAGTATTTT.

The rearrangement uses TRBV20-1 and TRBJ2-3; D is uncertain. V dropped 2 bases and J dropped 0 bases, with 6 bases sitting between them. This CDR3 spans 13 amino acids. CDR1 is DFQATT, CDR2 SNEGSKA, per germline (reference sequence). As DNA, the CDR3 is TGCAGTGCTAGACGGGTCAGCACAGATACGCAGTATTTT. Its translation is CSARRVSTDTQYF.

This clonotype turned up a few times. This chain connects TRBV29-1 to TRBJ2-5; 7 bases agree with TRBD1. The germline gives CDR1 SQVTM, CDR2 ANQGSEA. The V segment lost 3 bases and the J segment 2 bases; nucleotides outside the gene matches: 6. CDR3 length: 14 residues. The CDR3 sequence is CSVDPPGQQETQYF. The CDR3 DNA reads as TGCAGCGTTGATCCACCGGGACAGCAAGAGACCCAGTACTTC.

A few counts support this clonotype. CDR3 loop: CASSYSIGEADEQYF. The CDR3 DNA sequence: TGTGCCAGCAGTTACTCGATCGGGGAGGCCGACGAGCAGTACTTC. The chain has TRBV6-5 and TRBJ2-7; D is possibly TRBD2 (6 bases). This CDR3 region has 15 residues. Germline CDR1 is MNHEY and CDR2 is SVGAGI. The ends were cut back, 0 bases at V and 5 bases at J, with 14 bases in the middle.

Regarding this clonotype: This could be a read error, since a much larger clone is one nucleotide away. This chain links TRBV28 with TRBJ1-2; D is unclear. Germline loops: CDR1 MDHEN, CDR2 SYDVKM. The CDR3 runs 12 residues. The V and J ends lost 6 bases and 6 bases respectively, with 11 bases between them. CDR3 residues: CASSNLNHGYTF. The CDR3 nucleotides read TGTGCCAGCAGCAACTTAAACCATGGCTACACCTTC.

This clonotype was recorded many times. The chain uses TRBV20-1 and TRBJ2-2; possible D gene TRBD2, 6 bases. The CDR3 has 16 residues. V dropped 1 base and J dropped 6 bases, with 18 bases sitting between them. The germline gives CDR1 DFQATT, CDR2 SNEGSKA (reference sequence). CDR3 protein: CSARANGLSRAGELFF. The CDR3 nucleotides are TGCAGTGCTAGAGCAAACGGACTATCTCGGGCCGGGGAGCTGTTTTTT.